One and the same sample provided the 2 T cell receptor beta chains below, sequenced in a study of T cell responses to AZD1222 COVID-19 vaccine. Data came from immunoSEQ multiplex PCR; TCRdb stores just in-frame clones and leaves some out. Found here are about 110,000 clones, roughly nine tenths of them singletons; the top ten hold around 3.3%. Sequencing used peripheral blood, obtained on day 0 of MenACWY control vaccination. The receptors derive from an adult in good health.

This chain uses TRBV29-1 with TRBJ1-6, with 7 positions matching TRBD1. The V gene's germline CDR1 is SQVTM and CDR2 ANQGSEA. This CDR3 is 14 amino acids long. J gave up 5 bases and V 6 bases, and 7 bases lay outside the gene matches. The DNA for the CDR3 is TGCAGCGTCGCCGACAGGGCGAATAATTCACCCCTCCACTTT. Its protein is CSVADRANNSPLHF.

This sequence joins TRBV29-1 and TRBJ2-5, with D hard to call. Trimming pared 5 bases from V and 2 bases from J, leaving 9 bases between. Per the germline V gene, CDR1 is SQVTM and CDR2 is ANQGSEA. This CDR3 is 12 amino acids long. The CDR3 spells CSVLRRQETQYF. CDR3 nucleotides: TGCAGCGTTTTACGTAGACAAGAGACCCAGTACTTC.